This TCR beta chain was captured in a study of Graves' ophthalmopathy and Graves' hyperthyroidism. Whole-study findings and limits: Stable hyperthyroidism and ophthalmopathy were told apart by a 13-signature model, which achieved 85% to 90% sensitivity and around 80% specificity. The model reached just under 71% sensitivity and roughly 72% specificity for predicting ophthalmopathy progression.

Only a few counts were recorded for this clonotype. Its antigen is not identified. Amplification of TCR beta CDR3 regions used RNA transcripts. First-round RT-PCR relied on HTBI primers, and a second-round multiplex PCR came next. TCRdb independently ran MiXCR on the multiplex PCR reads; one entry per CDR3 protein. This table has roughly 480,000 distinct CDR3 sequences, 13% to 15% appearing once. Deletions cut 0 bases from V and 0 bases from J, with 8 bases between. There are 15 residues in the CDR3. CDR1 LGHDT and CDR2 YNNKEL come from the germline V gene (reference sequence). Clinical symptoms, serum thyroxine, TRAb, thyroid ultrasound and orbital computed tomography formed the basis of diagnosis. A roughly 10 ml volume of fresh peripheral blood provided the PBMCs.

The sample was blood. V usage is TRBV3-1 and J usage is TRBJ2-5; D possibly corresponds to TRBD2 (6 bases). This TCR was sampled from a woman aged 30 to 39 with Graves' ophthalmopathy. CDR3 protein: CASSQEGDYQETQYF. The CDR3 DNA sequence: TGTGCCAGCAGCCAAGAGGGGGACTACCAAGAGACCCAGTACTTC.